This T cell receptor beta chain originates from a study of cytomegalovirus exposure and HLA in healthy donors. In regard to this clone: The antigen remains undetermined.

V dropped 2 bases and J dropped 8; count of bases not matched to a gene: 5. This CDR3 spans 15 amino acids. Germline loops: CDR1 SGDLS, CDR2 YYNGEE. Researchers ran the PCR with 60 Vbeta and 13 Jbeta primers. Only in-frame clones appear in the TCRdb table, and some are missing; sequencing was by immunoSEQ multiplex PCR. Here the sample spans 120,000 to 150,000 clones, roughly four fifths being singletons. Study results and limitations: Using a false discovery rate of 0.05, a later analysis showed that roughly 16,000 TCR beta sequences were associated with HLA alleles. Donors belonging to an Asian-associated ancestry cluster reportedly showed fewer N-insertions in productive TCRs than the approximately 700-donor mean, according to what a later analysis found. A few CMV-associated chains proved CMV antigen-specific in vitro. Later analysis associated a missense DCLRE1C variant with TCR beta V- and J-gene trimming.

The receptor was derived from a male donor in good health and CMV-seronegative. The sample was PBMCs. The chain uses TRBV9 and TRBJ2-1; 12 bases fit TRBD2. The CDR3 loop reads CASSVASGRGYEQFF. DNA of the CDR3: TGTGCCAGCAGCGTCGCTAGCGGGAGGGGCTATGAGCAGTTCTTC.